The 24 T cell receptor beta chains given below trace back to one sample, sequenced in a study of vaccination and CD4 T cells after COVID-19. The antigens of these receptors remain unknown. The Oncomine TCR Beta short-read assay was what sequenced the DNA obtained from cultured CD4+ T cells. TCRdb itself ran the PCR reads through MiXCR, one entry per CDR3 protein. The table includes fewer than 15,000 distinct CDR3 sequences, approximately 54% detected once. Treatment of the sample: approximately nine-day PBMC culture with coronavirus spike peptide pools or control peptides (ViraFEST assay). The material sequenced was CD4+ T cells from blood, cultured in vitro. The receptors were sampled from a human donor who had recovered from COVID-19.

This sequence joins TRBV9 and TRBJ2-7; 12 bases are shared with TRBD2. Germline CDR1 is SGDLS and CDR2 is YYNGEE. The CDR3 is 13 residues long. The V gene end was trimmed by 3 bases and the J gene end by 8 bases; junction bases not matched to a gene: 3. For the CDR3, the DNA is TGTGCCAGCAGCGAGACTAGCGGGAGCCAGCAGTACTTC. Protein: CASSETSGSQQYF.

The V gene is TRBV12-3 or TRBV12-4, the J gene TRBJ1-2, with 8 bases that match TRBD1. The CDR3 sequence is 14 residues long. The J segment lost 2 bases and the V segment lost 5 bases, leaving 4 bases of the junction unmatched. CDR3 in amino acids: CASSRTGNNYGYTF. Written as DNA, the CDR3 is TGTGCCAGCAGTCGGACAGGGAACAACTATGGCTACACCTTC.

This clonotype was seen a handful of times. CDR3 DNA sequence: TGTGCCAGCAGCTTAGACCGGCCGAGCTCCTACGAGCAGTACTTC. Translating gives CASSLDRPSSYEQYF. The chain has TRBV7-6 and TRBJ2-7, with D hard to call. The ends were cut back, 1 base at V and 0 bases at J, with 10 bases in the middle. The CDR3 has 15 residues. Germline loops: CDR1 SGHVS, CDR2 FNYEAQ.

This clonotype was seen once. CDR3 nucleotide sequence: TGTGCCAGTAGTCGGGGGGGGCTAGTTGAGGGTGAGCAGTTCTTC. It translates to CASSRGGLVEGEQFF. V usage is TRBV19 and J usage is TRBJ2-1, with 8 bases that match TRBD2. Germline CDR1 LNHDA, CDR2 SQIVND (reference sequence). Trimming cost V 5 bases and J 9 bases; bases outside gene matches: 12. This CDR3 spans 15 amino acids.

The V gene is TRBV12-3 or TRBV12-4, the J gene TRBJ1-1, with 7 bases lining up with TRBD1. The CDR3 is made up of 16 amino acids. V was clipped by 6 bases and J by 4 bases; unmatched bases: 14. The CDR3 DNA sequence: TGTGCCAGCAGCCCACAGGGGATTGGGGTAATCACTGAAGCTTTCTTT. It translates to CASSPQGIGVITEAFF.

The table lists this clonotype with a few counts. The rearrangement uses TRBV20-1 and TRBJ1-2; D not certain. CDR1 is DFQATT, CDR2 SNEGSKA, per germline (reference sequence). V was cut by 5 bases and J by 6 bases, with 16 bases left in between. The CDR3 is 13 residues long. The CDR3 here is CSAPRVGVDGYTF. The CDR3 coding sequence is TGCAGTGCTCCAAGGGTAGGTGTGGATGGCTACACCTTC.

This clonotype turned up a few times. This rearrangement joins TRBV20-1 to TRBJ2-5; 8 nucleotides match TRBD1. The length of the CDR3 is 13 residues. Looked up from germline, CDR1 is DFQATT and CDR2 is SNEGSKA (reference sequence). With 5 bases clipped from V and 5 bases from J, the junction kept 7 bases outside the gene matches. CDR3 nucleotides: TGCAGTGCTTCTCGGACAGGGCGGGAGACCCAGTACTTC. Its protein product is CSASRTGRETQYF.

This chain uses TRBV7-8 with TRBJ1-4, with D tentatively TRBD1 (5 bases). CDR3 length: 14 amino acids. Germline V CDR1 and CDR2: SGHVS, FQNEAQ. With 5 bases removed from V and 4 bases from J, the gap between germline ends came to 11 bases. Here the CDR3 DNA reads TGTGCCAGCAGCCACCAGGGTCATAATGAAAAACTGTTTTTT. Its translation: CASSHQGHNEKLFF.

The chain combines TRBV7-2 with TRBJ2-3; 14 bases line up with TRBD2. The CDR3 is made up of 16 amino acids. Losses at the gene ends were 3 bases for V and 6 bases for J; bases not matched to a gene: 5. Germline CDR1 and CDR2: SGHTA and FQGNSA. This chain's CDR3 is CASSFRLAGGGDTQYF. The CDR3 nucleotides read TGTGCCAGCAGCTTTCGACTAGCGGGAGGGGGGGATACGCAGTATTTT.

CDR3 in amino acids: CASSLFNRALDSPLHF. CDR3 nucleotides: TGTGCCAGCAGTTTATTCAACAGAGCCCTGGATTCACCCCTCCACTTT. This sequence joins TRBV28 and TRBJ1-6; D is undetermined. Germline loops: CDR1 MDHEN, CDR2 SYDVKM. This CDR3 region has 16 residues. The V and J ends lost 1 base and 8 bases respectively, with 15 bases between them.

This clonotype has only a few counts. The rearrangement links TRBV6-5 to TRBJ1-5; D remains ambiguous. Germline V gene lookup returns CDR1 MNHEY and CDR2 SVGAGI. V lost 4 bases to trimming and J lost 2 bases, with 15 bases between them. CDR3 length equals 16 residues. This CDR3 is CASSSIPGYGNQPQHF. In DNA, the CDR3 is TGTGCCAGCAGTTCCATCCCGGGGTATGGCAATCAGCCCCAGCATTTT.

The genes are TRBV10-3 and TRBJ2-2; weak D call: TRBD2 (6 bases). CDR1 is ENHRY, CDR2 SYGVKD, per germline. The CDR3 length is 14 residues. V dropped 3 bases and J dropped 7 bases, with 12 bases sitting between them. The CDR3 loop reads CAISERESSGELFF. In nucleotides, the CDR3 is TGTGCCATCAGTGAACGGGAGTCGAGCGGGGAGCTGTTTTTT.

The rearrangement links TRBV12-1 to TRBJ2-7; the D call TRBD1 from the table was never checked on the DNA. TRBV12-1 is labeled a pseudogene. This CDR3 is built from 15 residues. The CDR3 DNA sequence: TGTGCCAGCAGCTTAGGGCCAGGGGTAGCCTACGAGCAGTACTTC. Amino acids: CASSLGPGVAYEQYF.

This rearrangement joins TRBV5-1 to TRBJ1-1; 11 bases agree with TRBD1. V gave up 4 bases and J gave up 0 bases; unmatched junction bases: 5. This CDR3 region has 16 residues. CDR1 SGHRS and CDR2 YFSETQ come from the germline V gene. The CDR3 protein is CASSPRTGGMNTEAFF. CDR3 nucleotide sequence: TGCGCCAGCAGCCCACGGACAGGGGGCATGAACACTGAAGCTTTCTTT.

CDR3 region: CASSFWAGELFF. CDR3 DNA: TGTGCCAGCAGTTTTTGGGCCGGGGAGCTGTTTTTT. The chain recombines TRBV28 with TRBJ2-2; the D is unclear. This CDR3 region has 12 residues. Trimming took off 3 bases at V and 6 bases at J, with 5 bases between the two ends. CDR1 is MDHEN and CDR2 is SYDVKM in the germline V gene.

DNA for the CDR3: TGTGCCTGGAGTTTCCTCCTGCGGGGGGGCACTGAAGCTTTCTTT. Translated, it gives CAWSFLLRGGTEAFF. The chain uses TRBV30 and TRBJ1-1; TRBD1 might be the D (5 bases). CDR3 length equals 15 residues. The ends were cut back, 2 bases at V and 4 bases at J, with 17 bases in the middle. Germline loops: CDR1 GTSNPN, CDR2 SVGIG (reference sequence).

The chain couples TRBV15 to TRBJ1-5, with 8 bases matching TRBD1. This CDR3 has 16 residues. Germline CDR1 LNHNV, CDR2 YYDKDF (reference sequence). The junction had 4 bases not matched to a gene; V was cut back by 1 base and J by 2 bases. The CDR3 is CATSRAQGAGNQPQHF. The CDR3 DNA follows: TGTGCCACCAGCAGAGCCCAGGGGGCAGGCAATCAGCCCCAGCATTTT.

This clonotype was counted once. The chain carries TRBV10-3 and TRBJ2-2; D is unresolved. This CDR3 has 13 amino acids. Deletions cut 11 bases from V and 5 bases from J, with 15 bases between. Germline V gene data show CDR1 as ENHRY and CDR2 as SYGVKD. In DNA form, the CDR3 reads TGTGCCTCCAAGGACGTGGGTACCGGGGAGCTGTTTTTT. Encoded protein: CASKDVGTGELFF.

The rearrangement uses TRBV2 and TRBJ1-3; TRBD1 is a possible D gene (6 bases). The CDR3 loop spans 14 amino acids. Trimming pared 8 bases from V and 0 bases from J, leaving 11 bases between. CDR1 SNHLY and CDR2 FYNNEI come from the germline V gene. Here the CDR3 reads CASHRVNSGNTIYF. The CDR3 coding sequence is TGTGCCAGCCACAGGGTTAACTCTGGAAACACCATATATTTT.

The V gene is TRBV10-3, the J gene TRBJ2-5; TRBD2 aligns across 9 bases. This CDR3 contains 18 residues. Trimming at V came to 0 bases and at J to 2 bases, leaving 10 bases not matched to a gene. The germline gives CDR1 ENHRY, CDR2 SYGVKD. The CDR3 nucleotides read TGTGCCATCAGTGAGTCGAAGCGGGAGGCCAACTTTCAAGAGACCCAGTACTTC. Translating gives CAISESKREANFQETQYF.

The chain is built from TRBV6-1 and TRBJ1-6; 9 positions agree with TRBD1. The CDR3 loop spans 14 amino acids. Germline V gene sequence: CDR1 MNHNS, CDR2 SASEGT. V was pared by 6 bases and J by 9 bases, with 6 bases of the junction left unmatched. The chain's CDR3 is CASRDRDRVSPLHF. The CDR3 DNA reads TGTGCCAGCAGGGACCGGGACAGGGTTTCACCCCTCCACTTT.

The rearrangement uses TRBV14 and TRBJ2-7; D call uncertain. Germline assignment: CDR1 SGHDN and CDR2 FVKESK. CDR3 length: 13 amino acids. The ends were cut back, 4 bases at V and 6 bases at J, with 13 bases in the middle. CDR3 protein: CASSPALISEQYF. For the CDR3, the DNA is TGTGCCAGCAGCCCAGCCTTGATCTCCGAGCAGTACTTC.

The chain carries TRBV6-1 and TRBJ2-5, with D perhaps being TRBD1 or TRBD2 (6 bases each). Germline lookup yields CDR1 MNHNS and CDR2 SASEGT. Deletions cut 5 bases from V and 5 bases from J, with 12 bases between. This CDR3 spans 13 amino acids. DNA of the CDR3: TGTGCCAGCAGTCCCCGGGGGCGCGAGACCCAGTACTTC. This gives the protein CASSPRGRETQYF.

The rearrangement links TRBV7-8 to TRBJ1-1, with 10 bases matching TRBD1. The CDR3 spans 15 residues. Germline trimming cut 5 bases from V and 8 bases from J; bases unmatched to any gene: 11. CDR1 and CDR2 (germline): SGHVS, FQNEAQ. As DNA, the CDR3 is TGTGCCAGCAGCACTTTAGGGGGGACAGGGGCGGAAGCTTTCTTT. Protein product: CASSTLGGTGAEAFF.